Reported below is one T cell receptor (beta chain). Germline V gene sequence: CDR1 SGHRS, CDR2 YFSETQ. V gave up 1 base and J gave up 3 bases, with 5 bases separating them. The CDR3 contains 12 residues. The sample is drawn from a study of blood T cell repertoires in COVID-19. Study in general: Researchers got acute and convalescent COVID-19 samples from the United States, Italy and Spain. PBMCs, B-cell-depleted T cells, or T cells provided the cDNA or gDNA that made up the material.

In the authors' methods: Quantification of nucleated cells was approximated via reference gene primer amplification. The table came from immunoSEQ multiplex PCR; TCRdb's copy has only in-frame clones and leaves some out. For V, J and clone size, that table is used; D and trimming come from the DNA. The sample includes roughly 250,000 clones, roughly four fifths of them seen just once. One Seattle source followed patients from active infection through their disease course. This chain joins TRBV5-1 and TRBJ2-7; D is uncertain. Sample: peripheral blood. The sequence came from a person between 65 and 80 years old with COVID-19, enrolled during active disease. CDR3 sequence: CASSLNGYEQYF. CDR3 coding DNA: TGCGCCAGCAGCTTGAACGGCTACGAGCAGTACTTC.